Following are 6 T cell receptor beta chains from one sample sequenced in a study of radiotherapy plus CTLA-4 blockade in lung cancer. Clones were sequenced by immunoSEQ multiplex PCR, and TCRdb holds only the in-frame ones, with some missing. The repertoire includes tens of thousands of clones, 65% to 85% of them detected once, and approximately 2.8% sits in the top ten. The sample in question was peripheral blood, obtained from a patient treated with radiotherapy plus ipilimumab. All receptors come from a human donor with non-small cell lung cancer who had a complete response to radiotherapy plus ipilimumab.

This chain links TRBV2 with TRBJ2-2; 8 nucleotides line up with TRBD1. The CDR3 has 15 residues. Losses at the gene ends were 6 bases for V and 6 bases for J; bases not matched to a gene: 9. Germline V gives CDR1 SNHLY, CDR2 FYNNEI. The CDR3 spells CASSPRTGFAGELFF. CDR3 nucleotides: TGTGCCAGCAGCCCCCGGACAGGGTTCGCCGGGGAGCTGTTTTTT.

The rearrangement uses TRBV19 and TRBJ1-2; tentatively, D is TRBD1 (6 bases). From germline, CDR1 is LNHDA and CDR2 SQIVND (reference sequence). The CDR3 runs 19 residues. The germline V and J ends were trimmed by 5 bases and 2 bases, with 27 bases remaining between them. The CDR3 sequence is CASSPEYPTGSGGNYGYTF. In DNA, the CDR3 is TGTGCCAGTAGTCCGGAGTACCCGACAGGTTCAGGCGGGAACTATGGCTACACCTTC.

This clone was seen only a few times. The V gene is TRBV5-8, the J gene TRBJ1-2; TRBD1 matches 8 bases. The germline CDR1 and CDR2 sequences are SGHTS and YDEGEE. With V trimmed by 4 bases and J by 6 bases, 11 bases remained unmatched. The CDR3 is made up of 15 amino acids. The CDR3 DNA reads as TGTGCCAGCAGCGGAATAGACAGGGGATGGAATGGCTACACCTTC. Residues: CASSGIDRGWNGYTF.

The gene calls are TRBV2 and TRBJ2-7; no definite D call. In germline, CDR1 is SNHLY, CDR2 FYNNEI. This CDR3 region has 10 residues. Trimming removed 9 bases from V and 7 bases from J, with 10 bases in between. The CDR3 DNA is TGTGCCAGTCAACGCGAGGAGCAGTACTTC. This sequence encodes CASQREEQYF.

The chain carries TRBV19 and TRBJ2-2, with no clear D. There are 11 residues in the CDR3. CDR1 and CDR2 from the germline V gene are LNHDA and SQIVND (reference sequence). V dropped 8 bases and J dropped 1 base, with 2 bases sitting between them. The CDR3 DNA reads as TGTGCCAGTCAGAACACCGGGGAGCTGTTTTTT. This translates into CASQNTGELFF.

The genes are TRBV4-3 and TRBJ2-7, with D unclear. The germline CDR1 and CDR2 sequences are LGHNA and YSLEER. V was trimmed by 3 bases and J by 5 bases, leaving 17 bases between them. The CDR3 is 15 residues long. The CDR3 DNA follows: TGCGCCAGCAGCCACGAGCCAGGCCTGGGTCACGAGCAGTACTTC. Protein product: CASSHEPGLGHEQYF.